One T cell receptor beta chain is described in this entry. What it recognizes is unknown. The germline CDR1 and CDR2 sequences are SGHVS and FNYEAQ. Deletions cut 4 bases from V and 1 base from J, with 8 bases between. This CDR3 contains 15 residues. Samples were taken several times over chemoradiotherapy. This specimen belongs to a study of chemoradiotherapy in HPV16-positive cancers. General study results and limits: Candidate HPV-specific clones and E7-related TCR motifs grew in tumor during treatment. Only two HPV16-positive patients supplied the functional HPV-specificity definition. For HPV16-positive patients, expanding HPV-responsive T cells associated with longer recurrence-free survival.

This table comes from immunoSEQ multiplex PCR, and its TCRdb copy is limited to in-frame clones, with some not included. The table has some 4,000 clones, roughly 94% seen once. This sample was gathered from a patient who underwent chemoradiotherapy. The rearrangement joins TRBV7-6 to TRBJ2-6; D possibly corresponds to TRBD1 (6 bases). This TCR was sampled from a human donor with HPV-associated anogenital cancer. In nucleotides, the CDR3 is TGTGCCAGCAGCTCTACAGGGTCTGGGGCCAACGTCCTGACTTTC. Its translation is CASSSTGSGANVLTF.